This TCR beta chain was sequenced for a study of T cell changes during pregnancy in multiple sclerosis (dated by TCRdb to about 2019). A note on the overall study: The study examined how the T cell repertoire changed over the course of pregnancy in women with multiple sclerosis.

Receptor amplification or capture employed the immunoSEQ multiplex PCR assay. TCRdb took this table from immuneACCESS and kept in-frame rearrangements with V and J called. Such tables lack part of the clones; where checked against another copy, unresolved V genes explain under half of the gap, and the rest is unexplained. The sample table lists around 34,000 clones, roughly nine tenths of them with a count of one. About 10% of the sample rests with the top ten. In the case of this clone: No cognate antigen has been identified for it. No base quality information exists; no much larger clone differs at one position.

Its CDR3 holds 15 amino acids, cysteine through phenylalanine. Only CDR3 DNA is held: 45 bases, read in frame from base 1. Taken from the germline V gene (reference sequence), the CDR1 and CDR2 loops are SGHNT and YYREEE. Germline trimming: 0 bases from V, 0 bases from J; junction bases outside gene matches: 0. This TCR derives from a female donor with multiple sclerosis, enrolled in a pregnancy study. The chain is made from TRBV5-4 and TRBJ2-1, with 7 central nucleotides matching TRBD2. Sequencing was performed on CD8+ T cells from peripheral blood mononuclear cells, taken before pregnancy. The DNA sequence is TGTGCCAGCAGCTTGGGGGAGGGCTCCTACAATGAGCAGTTCTTC. This is translated as CASSLGEGSYNEQFF.